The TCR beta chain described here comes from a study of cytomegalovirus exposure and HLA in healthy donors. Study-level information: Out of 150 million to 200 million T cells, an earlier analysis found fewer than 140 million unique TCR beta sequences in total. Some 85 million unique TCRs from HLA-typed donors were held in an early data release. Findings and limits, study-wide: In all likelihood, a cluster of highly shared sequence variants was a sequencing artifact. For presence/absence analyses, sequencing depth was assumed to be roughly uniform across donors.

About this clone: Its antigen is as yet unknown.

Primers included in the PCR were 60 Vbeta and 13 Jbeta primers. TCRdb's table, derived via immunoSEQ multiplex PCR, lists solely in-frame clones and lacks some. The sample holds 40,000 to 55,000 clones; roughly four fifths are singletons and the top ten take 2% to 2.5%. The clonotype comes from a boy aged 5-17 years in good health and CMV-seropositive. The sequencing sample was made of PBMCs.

As DNA, the CDR3 is TGCAGCGTTGGGAGGGAATCCTACGAGCAGTACTTC. Protein product: CSVGRESYEQYF. The chain has TRBV29-1 and TRBJ2-5; perhaps TRBD2 as D (6 bases). The J call may be incorrect, as the DNA end agrees better with TRBJ2-7. Germline V lookup: CDR1 SQVTM, CDR2 ANQGSEA. This CDR3 is built from 12 residues.